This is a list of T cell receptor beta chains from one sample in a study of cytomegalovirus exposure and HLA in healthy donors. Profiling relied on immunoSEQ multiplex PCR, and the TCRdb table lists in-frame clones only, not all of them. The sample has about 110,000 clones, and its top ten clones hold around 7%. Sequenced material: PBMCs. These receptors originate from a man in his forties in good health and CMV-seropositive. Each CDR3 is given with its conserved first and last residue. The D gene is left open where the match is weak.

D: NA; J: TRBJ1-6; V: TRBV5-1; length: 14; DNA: TGCGCCAGCAGCTTGCTGTCAGATAATTCACCCCTCCACTTT; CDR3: CASSLLSDNSPLHF
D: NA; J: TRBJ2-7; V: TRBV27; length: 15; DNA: TGTGCCAGCAGCAATCCGGGACAAACGACCTACGAGCAGTACTTC; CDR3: CASSNPGQTTYEQYF
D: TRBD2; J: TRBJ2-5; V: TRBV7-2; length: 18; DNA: TGTGCCAGCAGCTTACCGCCCCCTAGCGGGAGAAGTTTAGAGACCCAGTACTTC; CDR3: CASSLPPPSGRSLETQYF
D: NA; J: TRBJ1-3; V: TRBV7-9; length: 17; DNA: TGTGCCAGCAGCTTCCCGGACACCCGGTTTTCTGGAAACACCATATATTTT; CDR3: CASSFPDTRFSGNTIYF
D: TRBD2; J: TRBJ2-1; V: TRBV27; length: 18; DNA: TGTGCCAGCAGTTTCTCCCTAGCGGGAGTGTCTGCCGGAAATGAGCAGTTCTTC; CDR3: CASSFSLAGVSAGNEQFF
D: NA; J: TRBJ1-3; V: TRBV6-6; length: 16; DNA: TGTGCCAGCAGTTACTTTTTCGGGAGGCCGGGAAACACCATATATTTT; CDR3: CASSYFFGRPGNTIYF
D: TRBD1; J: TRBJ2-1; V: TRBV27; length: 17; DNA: TGTGCCAGCAGGCCCCGGACAGGTCAGACCTCCTACAATGAGCAGTTCTTC; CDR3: CASRPRTGQTSYNEQFF
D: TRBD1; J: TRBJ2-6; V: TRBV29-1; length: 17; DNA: TGCAGCGTCGGACAGGGTCCAACCTTGGTGGGGGCCAACGTCCTGACTTTC; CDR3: CSVGQGPTLVGANVLTF
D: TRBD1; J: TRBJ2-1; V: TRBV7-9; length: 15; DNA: TGTGCCAGCAGCTCGACAGGGGGCGGTTACAATGAGCAGTTCTTC; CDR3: CASSSTGGGYNEQFF
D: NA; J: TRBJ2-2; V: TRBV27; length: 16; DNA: TGTGCCAGCAGTCCGACTATTCATGGTGGGAGCGGGGAGCTGTTTTTT; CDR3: CASSPTIHGGSGELFF
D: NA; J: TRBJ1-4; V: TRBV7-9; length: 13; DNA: TGTGCCAGCGGACTCGCCCTGAATTATAAACTGTTTTTT; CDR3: CASGLALNYKLFF
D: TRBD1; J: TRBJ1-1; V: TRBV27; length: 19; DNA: TGTGCCAGCAGTTTATCTACGTGGCCAGGGGGCACCCAGGGCACTGAAGCTTTCTTT; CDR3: CASSLSTWPGGTQGTEAFF
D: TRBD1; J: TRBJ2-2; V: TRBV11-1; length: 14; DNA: TGTGCCAGCAGGAAGGACAGGGCCACCGGGGAGCTGTTTTTT; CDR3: CASRKDRATGELFF
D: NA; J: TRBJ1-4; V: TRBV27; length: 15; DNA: TGTGCCAGCAGTGCAAACAGGGTGTGGGATGAAAAACTGTTTTTT; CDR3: CASSANRVWDEKLFF
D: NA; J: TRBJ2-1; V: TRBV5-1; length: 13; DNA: TGCGCCAGCTGCCCCGACTCATACAATGAGCAGTTCTTC; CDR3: CASCPDSYNEQFF
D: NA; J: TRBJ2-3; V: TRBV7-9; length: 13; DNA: TGTGCCAGCAGCCCGCCAGGGTTAGATACGCAGTATTTT; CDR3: CASSPPGLDTQYF
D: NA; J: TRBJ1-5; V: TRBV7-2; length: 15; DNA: TGTGCCAGCAGCTTAGTCGGGGGCACGGGGGGTCCCCAGCATTTT; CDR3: CASSLVGGTGGPQHF
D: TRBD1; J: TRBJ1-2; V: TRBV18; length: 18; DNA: TGTGCCAGCTCACCACTTCGCTCAGACAGGGCCTCCCCCTATGGCTACACCTTC; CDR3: CASSPLRSDRASPYGYTF